This T cell receptor beta chain was identified during a study of identical twins. Study conclusions and caveats: The study reached conclusions through statistical analysis that was cross-sectional, not following the same donors. High-abundance cord blood beta clonotypes had fewer insertions; memory repertoires showed none.

This CDR3 is 14 amino acids long. Germline values: CDR1 MNHEY, CDR2 SVGAGI. Deletions cut 0 bases from V and 4 bases from J, with 9 bases between. Using its own MiXCR run on the 5' RACE reads, TCRdb lists one record per CDR3 protein. This table has under 500,000 distinct CDR3 sequences, 13% to 15% appearing once. This clonotype was picked up a small number of times. The antigen is unknown. The same sample was also used in a study of yellow fever vaccine responses in identical twins.

What was sequenced was CD4+ T cells sorted from blood. The clonotype comes from a woman aged 18-29 years in good health. This chain links TRBV6-5 with TRBJ1-1; D gene ambiguous. The CDR3 DNA sequence: TGTGCCAGCAGTTACTCCAGACTGTTCACTGAAGCTTTCTTT. Protein: CASSYSRLFTEAFF.